This T cell receptor beta chain was documented in a study of blood T cell repertoires in COVID-19. Study details: Sample material is recorded as cDNA or gDNA derived from T cells, B-cell-depleted T cells, or PBMCs.

Participant age was about 18 to 89 years, and participants resided in roughly 25 US areas. As originally analysed: Estimated nucleated cell counts came from reference gene primer amplification. Only in-frame clones appear in the TCRdb table, and some are missing; sequencing was by immunoSEQ multiplex PCR. V, J and clone size are those of that table, while D and trimming were read from the DNA. This table has some 200,000 clones, 80% to 85% appearing once. Per germline, CDR1 SGHRS and CDR2 YFSETQ. The CDR3 has 15 residues. With V trimmed by 6 bases and J by 0 bases, 8 bases remained unmatched. This receptor was obtained from a woman aged 45 to 65 with acute COVID-19. Sequenced sample: PBMCs or T cells enriched from blood (not recorded which). The chain uses TRBV5-1 and TRBJ2-7, with 8 bases identical to TRBD1. The CDR3 reads CASKPWTGSSYEQYF. For the CDR3, the DNA is TGCGCCAGCAAGCCTTGGACAGGGAGCTCCTACGAGCAGTACTTC.